This T cell receptor (beta chain) was recorded in a study of cytomegalovirus exposure and HLA in healthy donors. Vbeta (60) and Jbeta (13) primers were used in the PCR. Clones were read by immunoSEQ multiplex PCR, and TCRdb kept only the in-frame ones, dropping some. The sample gives about 130,000 clones, about 82% of which show up once; roughly 1.2% is in the top ten. The V gene's germline CDR1 is MGHRA and CDR2 YSYEKL. This CDR3 has 17 amino acids. V lost 2 bases and J 1 base, leaving 16 bases between the germline ends. The TCR was taken from a boy aged 5-17 years in good health and CMV-seronegative. The genes are TRBV4-1 and TRBJ2-3, with D possibly matching TRBD2 (6 bases). The sequenced material came from PBMCs. CDR3 residues: CASSQSQAEGRTDTQYF. The CDR3 DNA reads as TGCGCCAGCAGCCAATCTCAAGCGGAGGGGCGCACAGATACGCAGTATTTT.